The clone carrying this TCR beta chain was seen just once. As yet, its antigen is unknown. The sample originates from a study of PD-1 blockade in classical Hodgkin lymphoma. Study outcomes and limitations: Baseline TCR diversity was reportedly lower in newly diagnosed patients than healthy donors.

Trimming shortened V by 1 base and J by 0 bases, and 16 bases separated the two germline ends. Germline V lookup: CDR1 MGHRA, CDR2 YSYEKL. CDR3 length: 17 amino acids. Documented time point: newly diagnosed, previously untreated cHL patient sample. Negative selection with magnets was how CD8+ T cells were isolated from the thawed PBMCs. The authors used newly diagnosed, untreated classical Hodgkin lymphoma PBMCs as comparison. The protocol was immunoSEQ multiplex PCR, while the TCRdb copy is restricted to in-frame clones and leaves out a portion. Of approximately 9,000 clones in the sample, 65% to 90% were seen once.

Sequencing was done on a sample of CD8+ T cells from blood. This sequence joins TRBV4-1 and TRBJ2-7, with D perhaps TRBD1 or TRBD2 (6 bases each). This TCR was sampled from a human donor with classical Hodgkin lymphoma. CDR3 sequence (DNA): TGCGCCAGCAGCCAAGGTCTCGGGGGCTGGAGCTCCTACGAGCAGTACTTC. It specifies CASSQGLGGWSSYEQYF.